Included here is one TCR beta chain sequence, with context. Antigen specificity is unknown. Germline loops: CDR1 SNHLY, CDR2 FYNNEI. This CDR3 has 14 residues. Trimming left V 6 bases short and J 0 bases short, with 8 bases between. This record comes from a study of T-cell reconstitution after alpha-beta-depleted transplantation in children. Notes on the study in general: There were some patients whose high TCRbeta diversity at day 60 came from surviving recipient T cells and thymic progenitors. At around two months after transplant, the alpha-beta T cells were reportedly derived from several hundred expanded clones that came from non-depleted graft cells. T-cell counts and diversity were attributed mostly to newly produced T cells one year after transplant.

The library targeted TCRbeta and was prepared with unique molecular identifiers. TCRdb processed the PCR reads anew with MiXCR; each CDR3 protein has one entry. This sample has some 310,000 distinct CDR3 sequences; around 25% occur once, and the top ten carry roughly 11%. The receptor comes from a male patient younger than 18 who had a stem cell transplant for acute lymphoblastic leukemia, so the T cells may come from the graft donor. The rearrangement uses TRBV2 and TRBJ2-2; D possibly corresponds to TRBD2 (5 bases). This specimen was PBMCs, mostly from graft donor cells, taken 180 days after TCRalphabeta/CD19-depleted stem cell transplant. CDR3 sequence (DNA): TGTGCCAGCAGCTCGACTACGAACACCGGGGAGCTGTTTTTT. Its protein product is CASSSTTNTGELFF.